The entry that follows covers one T cell receptor (beta chain) sequence. Antigen specificity is unknown. The record originates from a study of cytomegalovirus exposure and HLA in healthy donors. Study-level results: Roughly uniform sequencing depth across donors was assumed, possibly incorrectly.

The CDR3 runs to 15 residues. Germline V gene data show CDR1 as SGHVS and CDR2 as FQNEAQ. The V gene lost 1 base and the J gene lost 3 bases, with 10 bases spanning the gap. With 60 Vbeta and 13 Jbeta primers, the PCR was carried out. Method: immunoSEQ multiplex PCR; TCRdb's copy keeps in-frame clones and lacks some. There are approximately 150,000 clones in the sample; about 64% occur only once, and roughly 7% lies in the top ten. This clonotype was obtained from a woman aged 55-69 years in good health and CMV-seropositive. The chain has TRBV7-8 and TRBJ2-1, with D possibly TRBD1 on 7 matching bases. Sequencing was performed on PBMCs. Here the CDR3 reads CASSLVQGGYNEQFF. The CDR3, as DNA: TGTGCCAGCAGCTTAGTTCAGGGGGGCTACAATGAGCAGTTCTTC.